This T cell receptor (beta chain) came from a study of T-cell reconstitution after alpha-beta-depleted transplantation in children. V gave up 7 bases and J gave up 4 bases, with 10 bases separating them. The CDR3 covers 12 residues. Germline CDR1 is LNHDA and CDR2 is SQIVND (reference sequence). About this clonotype itself: Its antigen is not known.

This sample's TCRbeta library carried unique molecular identifier barcodes. TCRdb reprocessed the PCR reads via MiXCR and lists one record per CDR3 protein. The table lists roughly 400,000 distinct CDR3 sequences, 43% of them singletons. General study points: Among T cells one year after transplant, newly produced cells accounted for most counts and diversity.

The receptor's source is a girl between 2 and 10 years old with aplastic anemia, due to receive a stem cell transplant. The chain couples TRBV19 to TRBJ1-2; D is unclear. Material: PBMCs, obtained before TCRalphabeta/CD19-depleted stem cell transplant. Here the CDR3 DNA reads TGTGCCAGTAAAGAGTGGGGCTATGGCTACACCTTC. It specifies CASKEWGYGYTF.